The rows below give T cell receptor beta chains drawn from one sample of a study of siplizumab effects on memory and regulatory T cells. Clones were read by immunoSEQ multiplex PCR, and TCRdb kept only the in-frame ones, dropping some. The sample has about 100,000 clones; about 91% are singletons. Sequenced sample: CD4+ T cells sorted from blood. The receptors derive from a human donor in good health. Each CDR3 is given with its conserved first and last residue. A D gene is named only where the DNA matches it firmly. Expanded clones are given a class, and other clones once, few, many or no size at all.

>NA|TRBD1|TRBV29-1|TRBJ2-3
CSVTDRGDTQYF
TGCAGCGTTACGGACAGGGGGGATACGCAGTATTTT
>NA|NA|TRBV2|TRBJ2-3
CASGASGSTDTQYF
TGTGCCAGTGGGGCAAGCGGAAGCACAGATACGCAGTATTTT
>NA|TRBD2|TRBV28|TRBJ2-1
CASSPSPGLAGLNEQFF
TGTGCCAGCAGTCCCTCACCGGGACTAGCGGGGCTTAATGAGCAGTTCTTC
>NA|TRBD1|TRBV6-5|TRBJ2-7
CASRRNRDSSYEQYF
TGTGCCAGCAGGCGAAACCGGGACAGCTCCTACGAGCAGTACTTC
>NA|NA|TRBV30|TRBJ1-5
CAWSVTSRANNQPQHF
TGTGCCTGGAGTGTAACGTCAAGGGCCAACAATCAGCCCCAGCATTTT
>NA|TRBD2|TRBV6-1|TRBJ2-5
CASSERRLAGSQETQYF
TGTGCCAGCAGTGAACGGAGACTAGCGGGGTCCCAAGAGACCCAGTACTTC
>NA|NA|TRBV5-4|TRBJ2-1
CASSLSSNEQFF
TGTGCCAGCAGCTTATCAAGCAATGAGCAGTTCTTC
>NA|NA|TRBV9|TRBJ1-2
CASSPRQRPGGDYGYTF
TGTGCCAGCAGCCCTCGCCAACGGCCTGGAGGGGACTATGGCTACACCTTC
>once|TRBD2|TRBV18|TRBJ2-5
CASSPTSGGYVETQYF
TGTGCCAGCTCACCGACTAGCGGGGGCTACGTGGAGACCCAGTACTTC
>NA|NA|TRBV27|TRBJ1-6
CASSSRSSSYNSPLHF
TGTGCCAGCAGTTCCCGTTCTAGCTCCTATAATTCACCCCTCCACTTT
>NA|NA|TRBV18|TRBJ2-3
CASSPSTDTQYF
TGTGCCAGCTCGCCTAGCACAGATACGCAGTATTTT
>once|TRBD1|TRBV18|TRBJ1-5
CASSPGTGVLGNQPQHF
TGTGCCAGCTCACCCGGGACAGGGGTGCTGGGCAATCAGCCCCAGCATTTT
>NA|TRBD1|TRBV10-3|TRBJ1-6
CAISEPGQGAGYSPLHF
TGTGCCATCAGTGAGCCTGGACAGGGGGCAGGTTATTCACCCCTCCACTTT
>NA|TRBD1|TRBV13|TRBJ2-2
CASSRGQGTIRELFF
TGTGCCAGCAGCCGTGGACAGGGGACGATCCGGGAGCTGTTTTTT
>NA|TRBD1|TRBV5-4|TRBJ2-2
CASSLGTGVTGELFF
TGTGCCAGCAGCCTGGGGACAGGGGTGACCGGGGAGCTGTTTTTT
>NA|TRBD2|TRBV27|TRBJ2-1
CASSRAGGGVNEQFF
TGTGCCAGCAGTCGAGCGGGGGGCGGGGTCAATGAGCAGTTCTTC
>NA|NA|TRBV5-4|TRBJ1-4
CASSFGVSNEKLFF
TGTGCCAGCAGCTTCGGGGTATCTAATGAAAAACTGTTTTTT
>NA|TRBD1|TRBV6-4|TRBJ1-1
CASSEGTGGLGTEAFF
TGTGCCAGCAGTGAAGGGACAGGGGGCTTGGGCACTGAAGCTTTCTTT
>once|NA|TRBV4-1|TRBJ2-3
CASSPSGTAQYF
TGCGCCAGCAGCCCATCCGGGACCGCGCAGTATTTT
>NA|TRBD1|TRBV10-1|TRBJ1-4
CASIVTGTGDEKLFF
TGCGCCAGCATCGTAACCGGGACAGGGGACGAAAAACTGTTTTTT
>NA|NA|TRBV7-9|TRBJ2-7
CASSLSEAREQYF
TGTGCCAGCAGTCTTTCTGAGGCGCGGGAGCAGTACTTC
>few|TRBD1|TRBV10-1|TRBJ2-3
CASRAGGADTQYF
TGCGCCAGCAGAGCAGGGGGCGCAGATACGCAGTATTTT
>NA|NA|TRBV15|TRBJ2-5
CATSRDKPGRETQYF
TGTGCCACCAGCAGAGATAAGCCGGGGCGAGAGACCCAGTACTTC
>NA|TRBD1|TRBV7-9|TRBJ1-3
CASSFSDRGGNTIYF
TGTGCCAGCAGCTTTTCGGACAGGGGGGGAAACACCATATATTTT
>once|NA|TRBV30|TRBJ1-1
CAWRAGRGEAFF
TGTGCCTGGAGAGCCGGGAGGGGTGAAGCTTTCTTT
>NA|NA|TRBV28|TRBJ1-6
CAGNRGGRNSPLHF
TGTGCCGGGAACCGGGGTGGGAGGAATTCACCCCTCCACTTT
>NA|TRBD1|TRBV27|TRBJ2-7
CASSYNRGYEQYF
TGTGCCAGCAGTTATAACAGGGGTTACGAGCAGTACTTC
>NA|NA|TRBV7-3|TRBJ1-1
CASSLTWEVNTEAFF
TGTGCCAGCAGCTTAACGTGGGAGGTGAACACTGAAGCTTTCTTT
>NA|NA|TRBV27|TRBJ1-4
CASSSSRHTKEEKLFF
TGTGCCAGCAGTTCCTCCCGGCACACCAAGGAAGAAAAACTGTTTTTT
>NA|TRBD2|TRBV7-2|TRBJ2-3
CASSLRLAGGLSTDTQYF
TGTGCCAGCAGCTTACGACTAGCGGGGGGCCTAAGCACAGATACGCAGTATTTT
>NA|NA|TRBV7-9|TRBJ1-2
CASSFVGTTSYGYTF
TGTGCCAGCAGCTTCGTGGGTACTACTAGCTATGGCTACACCTTC
>NA|TRBD1|TRBV19|TRBJ2-2
CASSRETGARTGELFF
TGTGCCAGTAGTAGGGAGACAGGGGCGCGTACCGGGGAGCTGTTTTTT
>NA|NA|TRBV27|TRBJ2-2
CASSFRETGELFF
TGTGCCAGCAGTTTCCGGGAGACCGGGGAGCTGTTTTTT
>NA|NA|TRBV19|TRBJ2-1
CASSMISGYSNNEQFF
TGTGCCAGTAGTATGATTAGCGGCTACTCTAACAATGAGCAGTTCTTC
>NA|NA|TRBV5-1|TRBJ2-5
CASSSRRIGDETQYF
TGCGCCAGCAGCTCACGACGGATAGGGGATGAGACCCAGTACTTC
>once|NA|TRBV27|TRBJ1-6
CASSLSGGALHF
TGTGCCAGCAGTTTATCGGGGGGGGCCCTCCACTTT
>NA|TRBD1|TRBV27|TRBJ1-2
CASRRPGQGARGYTF
TGTGCCAGCCGGAGACCGGGACAGGGGGCGCGTGGCTACACCTTC